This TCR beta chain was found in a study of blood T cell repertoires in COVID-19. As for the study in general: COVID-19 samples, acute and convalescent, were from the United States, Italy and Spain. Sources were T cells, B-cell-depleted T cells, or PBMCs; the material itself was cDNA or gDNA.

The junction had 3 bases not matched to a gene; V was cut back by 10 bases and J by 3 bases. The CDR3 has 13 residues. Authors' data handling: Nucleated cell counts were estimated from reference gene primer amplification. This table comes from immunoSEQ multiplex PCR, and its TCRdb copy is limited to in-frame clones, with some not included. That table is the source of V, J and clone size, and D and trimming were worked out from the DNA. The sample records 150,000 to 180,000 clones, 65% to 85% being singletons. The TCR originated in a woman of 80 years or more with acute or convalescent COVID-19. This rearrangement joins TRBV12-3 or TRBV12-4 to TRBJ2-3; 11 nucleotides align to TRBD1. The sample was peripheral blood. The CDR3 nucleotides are TGTGCCACCGGACAGGGGGCAACAGATACGCAGTATTTT. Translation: CATGQGATDTQYF.